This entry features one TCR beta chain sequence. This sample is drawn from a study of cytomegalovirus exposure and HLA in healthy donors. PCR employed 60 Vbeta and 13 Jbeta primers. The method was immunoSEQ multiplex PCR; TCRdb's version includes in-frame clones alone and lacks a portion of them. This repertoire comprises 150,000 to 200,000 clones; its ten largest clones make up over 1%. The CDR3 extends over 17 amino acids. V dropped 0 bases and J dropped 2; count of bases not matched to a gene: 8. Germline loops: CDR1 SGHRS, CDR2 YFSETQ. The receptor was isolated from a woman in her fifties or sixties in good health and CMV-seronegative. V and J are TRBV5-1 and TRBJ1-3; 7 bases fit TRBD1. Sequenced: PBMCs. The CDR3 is CASSLGQGQMAGNTIYF. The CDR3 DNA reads TGCGCCAGCAGCTTGGGACAGGGTCAAATGGCTGGAAACACCATATATTTT.